This entry lists 23 T cell receptor beta chains sequenced from one sample in a study of CD8 T cells in Susac syndrome. Reverse transcription of about 0.45 to 1 ug RNA was carried out with random hexamers. Each CDR3 protein is one row after TCRdb ran MiXCR on the immunoSEQ multiplex PCR reads. The data show some 180,000 distinct CDR3 sequences, 85% to 95% seen once. The sequencing input was CD4+ T cells from PBMCs. Source of these receptors: a human donor in good health.

The rearrangement uses TRBV30 and TRBJ2-3, with D perhaps TRBD1 (5 bases). Trimming removed 1 base at V and 6 bases at J, with 11 bases between. This CDR3 has 13 amino acids. Germline CDR1 GTSNPN, CDR2 SVGIG (reference sequence). CDR3 in amino acids: CAWSASTVDTQYF. CDR3 in DNA: TGTGCCTGGAGTGCCTCGACAGTGGATACGCAGTATTTT.

The chain recombines TRBV5-1 with TRBJ2-5; D is ambiguous. The V gene lost 3 bases and the J gene lost 5 bases, with 14 bases spanning the gap. CDR1 is SGHRS and CDR2 is YFSETQ in the germline V gene. The CDR3 sequence is 14 residues long. The chain's CDR3 is CASSSSGPRETQYF. CDR3 nucleotides: TGCGCCAGCAGCTCCTCCGGACCCCGGGAGACCCAGTACTTC.

V is TRBV7-9 and J is TRBJ2-3; TRBD2 agrees at 9 bases. After removal of 2 bases from V and 6 bases from J, the junction contained 3 bases not matched to a gene. The germline CDR1 and CDR2 sequences are SEHNR and FQNEAQ (reference sequence). CDR3 size: 14 residues. The CDR3 DNA sequence: TGTGCCAGCAGCTTATCTAGCGGGACGGATACGCAGTATTTT. Its protein is CASSLSSGTDTQYF.

The chain combines TRBV3-1 with TRBJ1-5; D is unresolved. With 3 bases removed from V and 6 bases from J, the gap between germline ends came to 3 bases. This CDR3 has 11 amino acids. Looked up from germline, CDR1 is LGHDT and CDR2 is YNNKEL (reference sequence). The CDR3 nucleotides read TGTGCCAGCAGCCAGGGTCAGCCCCAGCATTTT. The encoded protein is CASSQGQPQHF.

This chain joins TRBV6-2 or TRBV6-3 and TRBJ1-1; D possibly corresponds to TRBD1 (6 bases). The germline V and J ends were trimmed by 5 bases and 1 base, with 17 bases remaining between them. Per the germline V gene, CDR1 is MNHEY and CDR2 is SVGEGT. The length of the CDR3 is 16 residues. The CDR3 region is CASSPQPGQSNTEAFF. DNA of the CDR3: TGTGCCAGCAGTCCCCAACCCGGACAGTCGAACACTGAAGCTTTCTTT.

The chain carries TRBV18 and TRBJ2-7; 9 positions match TRBD1. Germline CDR1 KGHSH, CDR2 LQKENI. This CDR3 region has 14 residues. V shed 10 bases, J shed 3 bases, and the junction held 10 bases outside the gene matches. The DNA for the CDR3 is TGTGCCACGCTAGAAGGACAGGGGAACTACGAGCAGTACTTC. The encoded protein is CATLEGQGNYEQYF.

The chain has TRBV29-1 and TRBJ2-5, with D perhaps TRBD2 (5 bases). The V gene lost 7 bases and the J gene lost 2 bases, with 8 bases spanning the gap. Germline CDR1 is SQVTM and CDR2 is ANQGSEA. The CDR3 has 11 residues. The CDR3 DNA sequence: TGCAGCGCCTGGGAGCAAGAGACCCAGTACTTC. Amino acids: CSAWEQETQYF.

This chain uses TRBV30 with TRBJ2-7; D remains ambiguous. This CDR3 is built from 11 residues. V shed 2 bases and J shed 2 bases, with 4 bases lying between them. Per the germline V gene, CDR1 is GTSNPN and CDR2 is SVGIG (reference sequence). Here the CDR3 reads CAWSMTYEQYF. As DNA, the CDR3 is TGTGCCTGGAGTATGACCTACGAGCAGTACTTC.

The chain employs TRBV28 and TRBJ2-3; D not certain. The CDR3 contains 15 residues. In germline, CDR1 is MDHEN, CDR2 SYDVKM. Deletions cut 5 bases from V and 2 bases from J, with 14 bases between. CDR3 sequence reads: CASSTPVALTDTQYF. Written as DNA, the CDR3 is TGTGCCAGCAGTACCCCTGTCGCCCTCACAGATACGCAGTATTTT.

The CDR3 protein is CASSPRLYTGELFF. CDR3 bases: TGCGCCAGCAGCCCTCGCCTGTACACCGGGGAGCTGTTTTTT. The chain combines TRBV4-3 with TRBJ2-2; the D is unclear. The CDR3 runs to 14 residues. Looked up from germline, CDR1 is LGHNA and CDR2 is YSLEER. Trimming removed 4 bases at V and 3 bases at J, with 9 bases between.

The V and J genes are TRBV30 and TRBJ2-1; 7 bases align to TRBD1. CDR1 and CDR2 from the germline V gene are GTSNPN and SVGIG (reference sequence). The CDR3 loop spans 14 amino acids. The ends lost 4 bases at V and 2 bases at J; junction bases unmatched: 5. The CDR3 nucleotides read TGTGCCTGGACCCGGGACAGTGCCTACAATGAGCAGTTCTTC. Translating gives CAWTRDSAYNEQFF.

The rearrangement joins TRBV6-5 to TRBJ2-7, with 11 bases identical to TRBD1. Unmatched junction bases numbered 6, after V lost 7 bases and J lost 4 bases. This CDR3 contains 14 residues. Germline V gene lookup returns CDR1 MNHEY and CDR2 SVGAGI. In DNA, the CDR3 is TGTGCCAGCAAGAGGACAGGGGGCGAGTACGAGCAGTACTTC. This gives the protein CASKRTGGEYEQYF.

The J gene is TRBJ1-1, the V gene TRBV28, with no clear D. Trimming removed 3 bases at V and 0 bases at J, with 5 bases between. CDR1 is MDHEN, CDR2 SYDVKM, per germline. The CDR3 spans 13 residues. CDR3 sequence (DNA): TGTGCCAGCAGTTTGCCGATGAACACTGAAGCTTTCTTT. Amino acids: CASSLPMNTEAFF.

This clonotype has just one count. The rearrangement links TRBV27 to TRBJ1-2, with D unclear. Looked up from germline, CDR1 is MNHEY and CDR2 is SMNVEV (reference sequence). V was clipped by 7 bases and J by 2 bases, with 11 bases between them. CDR3 length equals 13 residues. The CDR3 sequence is CASTSLPNYGYTF. In DNA form, the CDR3 reads TGTGCCAGCACGAGCCTTCCCAACTATGGCTACACCTTC.

This clonotype showed up just a few times. The chain links TRBV28 to TRBJ2-1; D uncertain. V lost 3 bases, J lost 4 bases, and 4 bases lay in between. The CDR3 runs 12 residues. CDR1 is MDHEN and CDR2 is SYDVKM in the germline V gene. The CDR3 nucleotides are TGTGCCAGCAGTTTGGGGTACAATGAGCAGTTCTTC. It codes for CASSLGYNEQFF.

The chain combines TRBV20-1 with TRBJ2-6; weak D call: TRBD1 (5 bases). CDR3 length equals 16 residues. The germline V and J ends were trimmed by 3 bases and 1 base, with 13 bases remaining between them. Germline V CDR1 and CDR2: DFQATT, SNEGSKA (reference sequence). The CDR3 nucleotides read TGCAGTGCTAGCCGCCCCCAGGGTTCTGGGGCCAACGTCCTGACTTTC. It encodes CSASRPQGSGANVLTF.

V gene TRBV28 combines with J gene TRBJ1-1, with D unclear. V lost 4 bases, J lost 11 bases, and 11 bases lay in between. Germline values: CDR1 MDHEN, CDR2 SYDVKM. The CDR3 spans 11 residues. CDR3 residues: CASSSRSGAFF. The DNA of the CDR3 is TGTGCCAGCAGTTCGAGGAGTGGGGCTTTCTTT. Supplemented by reference TRBV28 and TRBJ1-1, the full variable domain reads DVKVTQSSRYLVKRTGEKVFLECVQDMDHENMFWYRQDPGLGLRLIYFSYDVKMKEKGDIPEGYSVSREKKERFSLILESASTNQTSMYLCASSSRSGAFFGQGTRLTVV.

V is TRBV20-1 and J is TRBJ1-1; D unclear. CDR3 length: 13 amino acids. In germline, CDR1 is DFQATT, CDR2 SNEGSKA (reference sequence). Trimming removed 5 bases at V and 0 bases at J, with 10 bases between. CDR3 in DNA: TGCAGTGCTTGGATGATAGTGAACACTGAAGCTTTCTTT. Protein product: CSAWMIVNTEAFF.

This chain connects TRBV30 to TRBJ1-1; D is undetermined. The V and J ends lost 5 bases and 2 bases respectively, with 9 bases between them. The CDR3 spans 12 residues. Per germline, CDR1 GTSNPN and CDR2 SVGIG (reference sequence). In DNA form, the CDR3 reads TGTGCCTGGCACCGTCCCAACACTGAAGCTTTCTTT. It is translated as CAWHRPNTEAFF.

V usage is TRBV27 and J usage is TRBJ1-1, with D perhaps TRBD1 (5 bases). The ends were cut back, 6 bases at V and 1 base at J, with 12 bases in the middle. This CDR3 region has 14 residues. Germline CDR1 and CDR2: MNHEY and SMNVEV (reference sequence). The DNA for the CDR3 is TGTGCCAGCAGGGGGTTCGGGGGGAACACTGAAGCTTTCTTT. It translates to CASRGFGGNTEAFF.

V usage is TRBV5-4 and J usage is TRBJ2-5; TRBD2 matches at 9 bases. This CDR3 is 18 amino acids long. The V and J ends lost 3 bases and 0 bases, in that order; junction bases with no gene match: 12. Germline CDR1 and CDR2: SGHNT and YYREEE (reference sequence). The DNA for the CDR3 is TGTGCCAGCAGCTCCACGGGTAGCGGGAGTACGTACCAAGAGACCCAGTACTTC. Its protein product is CASSSTGSGSTYQETQYF.

The chain uses TRBV29-1 and TRBJ1-3; D gene unclear. The CDR3 is made up of 13 amino acids. V was pared by 0 bases and J by 4 bases, with 7 bases between. Germline CDR1 is SQVTM and CDR2 is ANQGSEA. CDR3: CSVEETTGNTIYF. DNA of the CDR3: TGCAGCGTTGAAGAAACGACAGGAAACACCATATATTTT.

The chain employs TRBV14 and TRBJ2-7, with TRBD2 as a possible D gene (6 bases). Germline values: CDR1 SGHDN, CDR2 FVKESK. Deletions cut 0 bases from V and 3 bases from J, with 9 bases between. The CDR3 spans 14 residues. CDR3 loop: CASSQELDYYEQYF. The CDR3 nucleotides read TGTGCCAGCAGCCAAGAACTGGACTACTACGAGCAGTACTTC.